Listed below are T cell receptor beta chains from one sample, sequenced in a study of CD8+ T cells in alopecia areata. TCRdb's copy holds only in-frame clones and misses some; the assay was immunoSEQ multiplex PCR. The sample yields roughly 200,000 clones, more than 60% seen once. Sequences were derived from CD4+ T cells sorted from blood, sampled at week 0. The source of these receptors is a human donor with alopecia areata. CDR3s include the opening cysteine and the closing phenylalanine or tryptophan. D genes are given only for firm matches. The size of a clone is reported for some rows only, either as once, few or many, or as a class for expanded clones.

J gene	D gene	V gene	CDR3 length	clone size	CDR3 DNA	CDR3 protein
TRBJ2-3	NA	TRBV30	12	few	TGTGCCTGGGTACGGACCGGGAAGACGCAGTATTTT	CAWVRTGKTQYF
TRBJ1-2	TRBD1	TRBV6-5	14	NA	TGTGCCAGCGGTGAAAGACAGGGGTGGCGTGGCTACACCTTC	CASGERQGWRGYTF
TRBJ2-4	NA	TRBV5-6	16	once	TGTGCCAGCAGCTTATCTCGCGGGTTGGCCAAAAACATTCAGTACTTC	CASSLSRGLAKNIQYF
TRBJ2-3	NA	TRBV5-1	15	NA	TGCGCCAGCAGCTTGACCGCAAAACGATCAGATACGCAGTATTTT	CASSLTAKRSDTQYF
TRBJ2-1	TRBD1	TRBV14	16	few	TGTGCCAGCAGCCAAGCTACAGGGGCTTCGCGAAATGAGCAGTTCTTC	CASSQATGASRNEQFF
TRBJ1-2	NA	TRBV30	15	NA	TGTGCCTGGAGTCCCACCCGGGGACGCCCGTTCGGCTACACCTTC	CAWSPTRGRPFGYTF
TRBJ2-3	TRBD1	TRBV29-1	14	NA	TGCAGCACTTTAGGGGGACAGGCTACAGATACGCAGTATTTT	CSTLGGQATDTQYF
TRBJ1-2	TRBD1	TRBV7-8	15	NA	TGTGCCAGCACCCCTGGGCTACAGGGGGGGGTTGGCTACACCTTC	CASTPGLQGGVGYTF
TRBJ2-1	TRBD2	TRBV27	14	few	TGTGCCAGCAGAGAGCGGGGGACTTACAATGAGCAGTTCTTC	CASRERGTYNEQFF
TRBJ2-5	NA	TRBV10-3	14	NA	TGTGCCATCAGTGAGTACGGCGGCCAAGAGACCCAGTACTTC	CAISEYGGQETQYF
TRBJ1-2	TRBD1	TRBV6-5	14	few	TGTGCCAGCAGTGTGGGACAGGCTCCTTATGGCTACACCTTC	CASSVGQAPYGYTF
TRBJ2-7	NA	TRBV9	14	NA	TGTGCCAGCAGCGAGGGTCCGCATACCTACGAGCAGTACTTC	CASSEGPHTYEQYF
TRBJ1-2	NA	TRBV29-1	11	NA	TGCAGCGCCGATTCGGGCTATGGCTACACCTTC	CSADSGYGYTF
TRBJ1-6	TRBD1	TRBV7-2	15	NA	TGTGCCAGCAGTTTACAGGGACAGGGGAATTCACCCCTCCACTTT	CASSLQGQGNSPLHF
TRBJ2-5	NA	TRBV11-2	17	NA	TGTGCCAGCAGCGGTTATCAGGGTCTTGTGGGTCAAGAGACCCAGTACTTC	CASSGYQGLVGQETQYF
TRBJ1-4	NA	TRBV6-5	12	once	TGTGCCAGCAGAGACAACGGTGAAAAACTGTTTTTT	CASRDNGEKLFF
TRBJ2-5	NA	TRBV2	16	once	TGTGCCAGCACCGCGCGTCGAGTAGGGGTCATGGAGACCCAGTACTTC	CASTARRVGVMETQYF